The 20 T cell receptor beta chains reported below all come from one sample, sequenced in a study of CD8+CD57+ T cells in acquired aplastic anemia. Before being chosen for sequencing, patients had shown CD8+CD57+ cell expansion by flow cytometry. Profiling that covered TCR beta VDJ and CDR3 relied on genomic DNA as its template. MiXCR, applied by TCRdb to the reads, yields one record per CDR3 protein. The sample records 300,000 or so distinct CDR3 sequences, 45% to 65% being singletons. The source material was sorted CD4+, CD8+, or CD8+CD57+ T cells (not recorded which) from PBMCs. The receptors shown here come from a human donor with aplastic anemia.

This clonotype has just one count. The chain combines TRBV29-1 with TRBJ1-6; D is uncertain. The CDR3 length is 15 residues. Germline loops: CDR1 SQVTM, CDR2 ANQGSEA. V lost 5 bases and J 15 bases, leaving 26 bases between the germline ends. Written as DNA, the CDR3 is TGCAGCGTTAGAGATCAGAGGCGACCCTTATTCTTCCTCCACTTT. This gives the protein CSVRDQRRPLFFLHF.

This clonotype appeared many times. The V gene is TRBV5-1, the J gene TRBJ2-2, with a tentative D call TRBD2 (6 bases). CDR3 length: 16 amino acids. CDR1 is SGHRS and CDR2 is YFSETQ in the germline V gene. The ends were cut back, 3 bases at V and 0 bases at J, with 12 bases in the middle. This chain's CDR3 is CASSSGPGANTGELFF. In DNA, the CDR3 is TGCGCCAGCAGCTCGGGACCGGGAGCGAACACCGGGGAGCTGTTTTTT. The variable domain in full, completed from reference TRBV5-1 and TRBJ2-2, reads KAGVTQTPRYLIKTRGQQVTLSCSPISGHRSVSWYQQTPGQGLQFLFEYFSETQRNKGNFPGRFSGRQFSNSRSEMNVSTLELGDSALYLCASSSGPGANTGELFFGEGSRLTVL.

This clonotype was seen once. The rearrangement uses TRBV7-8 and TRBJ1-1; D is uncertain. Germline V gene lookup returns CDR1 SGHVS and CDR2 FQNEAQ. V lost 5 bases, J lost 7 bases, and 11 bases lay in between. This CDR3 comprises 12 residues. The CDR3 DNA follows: TGTGCCAGCAGCGCCGACGGCGGTGAAGCTTTCTTT. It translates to CASSADGGEAFF.

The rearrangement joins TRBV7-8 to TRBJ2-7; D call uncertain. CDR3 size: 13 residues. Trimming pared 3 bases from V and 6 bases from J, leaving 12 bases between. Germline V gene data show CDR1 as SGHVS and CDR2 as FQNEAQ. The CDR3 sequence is CASSLGIQSEQYF. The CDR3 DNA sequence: TGTGCCAGCAGCTTGGGGATCCAGTCCGAGCAGTACTTC.

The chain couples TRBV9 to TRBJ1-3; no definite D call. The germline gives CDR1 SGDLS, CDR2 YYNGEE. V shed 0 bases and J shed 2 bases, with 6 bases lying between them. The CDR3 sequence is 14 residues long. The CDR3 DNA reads TGTGCCAGCAGCGTAGGAGGTACTGGAAACACCATATATTTT. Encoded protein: CASSVGGTGNTIYF. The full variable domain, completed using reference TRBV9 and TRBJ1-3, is DSGVTQTPKHLITATGQRVTLRCSPRSGDLSVYWYQQSLDQGLQFLIQYYNGEERAKGNILERFSAQQFPDLHSELNLSSLELGDSALYFCASSVGGTGNTIYFGEGSWLTVV.

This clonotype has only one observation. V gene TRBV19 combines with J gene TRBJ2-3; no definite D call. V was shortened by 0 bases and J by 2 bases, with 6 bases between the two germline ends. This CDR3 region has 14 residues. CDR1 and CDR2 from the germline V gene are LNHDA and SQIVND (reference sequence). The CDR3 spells CASSIEGITDTQYF. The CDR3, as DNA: TGTGCCAGTAGTATAGAGGGGATCACAGATACGCAGTATTTT.

CDR3 sequence reads: CASSPQQGMNTEEFF. CDR3 nucleotides: TGCGCCAGCAGCCCGCAACAGGGGATGAACACTGAAGAGTTCTTT. This sequence joins TRBV5-1 and TRBJ1-1; 7 nucleotides align to TRBD1. The V gene end was trimmed by 4 bases and the J gene end by 14 bases; junction bases not matched to a gene: 20. The CDR3 length is 15 residues. Germline CDR1 SGHRS, CDR2 YFSETQ.

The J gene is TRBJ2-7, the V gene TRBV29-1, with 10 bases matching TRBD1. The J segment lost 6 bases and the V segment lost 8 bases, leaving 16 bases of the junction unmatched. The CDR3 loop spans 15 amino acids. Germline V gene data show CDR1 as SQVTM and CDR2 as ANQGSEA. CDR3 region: CSPTVPWDRGLEQYF. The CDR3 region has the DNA TGCAGCCCGACCGTCCCTTGGGACAGGGGCCTCGAGCAGTACTTC.

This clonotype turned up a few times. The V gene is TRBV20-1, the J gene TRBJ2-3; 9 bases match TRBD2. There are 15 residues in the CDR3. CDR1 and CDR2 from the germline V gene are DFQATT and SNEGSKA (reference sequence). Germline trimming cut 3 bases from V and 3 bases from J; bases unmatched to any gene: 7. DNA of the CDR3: TGCAGTGCTAGGAGGGCAACTAGCGGGACAGATACGCAGTATTTT. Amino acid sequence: CSARRATSGTDTQYF.

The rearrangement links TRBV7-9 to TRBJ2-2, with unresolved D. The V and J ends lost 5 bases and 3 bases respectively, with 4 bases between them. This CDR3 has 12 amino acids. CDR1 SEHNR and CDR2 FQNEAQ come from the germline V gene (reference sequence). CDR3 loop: CASSPHTGELFF. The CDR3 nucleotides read TGTGCCAGCAGCCCTCACACCGGGGAGCTGTTTTTT.

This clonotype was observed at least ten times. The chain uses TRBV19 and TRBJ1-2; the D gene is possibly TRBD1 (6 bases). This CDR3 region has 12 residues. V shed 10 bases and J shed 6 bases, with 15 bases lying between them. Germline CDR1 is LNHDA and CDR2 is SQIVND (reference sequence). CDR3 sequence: CATEGGKDGYTF. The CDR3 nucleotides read TGTGCCACCGAAGGGGGAAAGGATGGCTACACCTTC.

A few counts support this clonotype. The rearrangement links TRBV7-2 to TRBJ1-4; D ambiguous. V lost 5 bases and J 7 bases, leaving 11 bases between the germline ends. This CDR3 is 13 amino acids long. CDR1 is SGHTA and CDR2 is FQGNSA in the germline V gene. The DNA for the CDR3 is TGTGCCAGCAGCCGGGTCGGTACTGAAAAACTGTTTTTT. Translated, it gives CASSRVGTEKLFF.

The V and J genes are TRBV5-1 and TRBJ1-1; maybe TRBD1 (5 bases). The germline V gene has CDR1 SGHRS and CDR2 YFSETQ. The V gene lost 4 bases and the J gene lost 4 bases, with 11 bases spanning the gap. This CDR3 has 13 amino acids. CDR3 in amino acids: CASSQDGGTEAFF. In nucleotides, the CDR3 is TGCGCCAGCAGCCAGGACGGGGGCACTGAAGCTTTCTTT. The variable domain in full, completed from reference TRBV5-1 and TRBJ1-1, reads KAGVTQTPRYLIKTRGQQVTLSCSPISGHRSVSWYQQTPGQGLQFLFEYFSETQRNKGNFPGRFSGRQFSNSRSEMNVSTLELGDSALYLCASSQDGGTEAFFGQGTRLTVV.

The CDR3 loop is CASGPNSPKQFF. In nucleotides, the CDR3 is TGTGCTAGTGGTCCCAATAGTCCAAAGCAGTTCTTC. This chain connects TRBV12-5 to TRBJ2-1, with D unresolved. This CDR3 has 12 residues. Germline CDR1 is LGHNT and CDR2 is FRNRAP. The ends were cut back, 5 bases at V and 11 bases at J, with 13 bases in the middle.

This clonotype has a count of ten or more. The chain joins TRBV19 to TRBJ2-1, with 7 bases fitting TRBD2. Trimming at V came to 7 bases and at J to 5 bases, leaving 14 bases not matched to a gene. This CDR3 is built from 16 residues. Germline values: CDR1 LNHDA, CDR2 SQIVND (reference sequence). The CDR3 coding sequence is TGTGCCAGTACACCTCGGACTAGATTCTTCCACAATGAGCAGTTCTTC. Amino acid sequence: CASTPRTRFFHNEQFF. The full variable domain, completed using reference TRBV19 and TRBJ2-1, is DGGITQSPKYLFRKEGQNVTLSCEQNLNHDAMYWYRQDPGQGLRLIYYSQIVNDFQKGDIAEGYSVSREKKESFPLTVTSAQKNPTAFYLCASTPRTRFFHNEQFFGPGTRLTVL.

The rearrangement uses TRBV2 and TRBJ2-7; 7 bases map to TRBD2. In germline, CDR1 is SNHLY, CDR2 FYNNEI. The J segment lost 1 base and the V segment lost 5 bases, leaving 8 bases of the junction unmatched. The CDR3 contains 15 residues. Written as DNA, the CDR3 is TGTGCCAGCAGTATCGGGGGGAGTAGGTCCTACGAGCAGTACTTC. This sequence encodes CASSIGGSRSYEQYF.

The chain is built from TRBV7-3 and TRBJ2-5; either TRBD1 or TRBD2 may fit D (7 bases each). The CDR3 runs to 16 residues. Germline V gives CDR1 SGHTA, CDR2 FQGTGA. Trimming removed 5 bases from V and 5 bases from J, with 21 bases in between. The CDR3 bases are TGTGCCAGCAGCCCTGAGGGCAGGGGGGGCCTCGAGACCCAGTACTTC. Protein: CASSPEGRGGLETQYF.

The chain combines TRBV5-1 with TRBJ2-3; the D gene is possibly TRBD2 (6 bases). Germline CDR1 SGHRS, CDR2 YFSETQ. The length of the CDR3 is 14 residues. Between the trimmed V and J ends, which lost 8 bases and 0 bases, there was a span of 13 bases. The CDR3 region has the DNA TGCGCCAGTGACAGCGGGCCCAGCACAGATACGCAGTATTTT. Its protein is CASDSGPSTDTQYF.

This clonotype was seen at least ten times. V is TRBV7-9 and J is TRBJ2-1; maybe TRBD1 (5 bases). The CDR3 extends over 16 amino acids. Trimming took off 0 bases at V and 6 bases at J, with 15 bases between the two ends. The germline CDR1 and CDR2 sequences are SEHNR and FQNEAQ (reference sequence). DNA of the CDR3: TGTGCCAGCAGCTTAGCGGGTGGCAGGGTATTCAATGAGCAGTTCTTC. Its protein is CASSLAGGRVFNEQFF.

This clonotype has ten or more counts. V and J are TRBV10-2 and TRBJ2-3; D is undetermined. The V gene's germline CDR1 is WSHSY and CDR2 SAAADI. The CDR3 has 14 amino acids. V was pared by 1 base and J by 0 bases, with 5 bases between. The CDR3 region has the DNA TGCGCCAGCAGTGAGTGGGTAAGCACAGATACGCAGTATTTT. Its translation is CASSEWVSTDTQYF.